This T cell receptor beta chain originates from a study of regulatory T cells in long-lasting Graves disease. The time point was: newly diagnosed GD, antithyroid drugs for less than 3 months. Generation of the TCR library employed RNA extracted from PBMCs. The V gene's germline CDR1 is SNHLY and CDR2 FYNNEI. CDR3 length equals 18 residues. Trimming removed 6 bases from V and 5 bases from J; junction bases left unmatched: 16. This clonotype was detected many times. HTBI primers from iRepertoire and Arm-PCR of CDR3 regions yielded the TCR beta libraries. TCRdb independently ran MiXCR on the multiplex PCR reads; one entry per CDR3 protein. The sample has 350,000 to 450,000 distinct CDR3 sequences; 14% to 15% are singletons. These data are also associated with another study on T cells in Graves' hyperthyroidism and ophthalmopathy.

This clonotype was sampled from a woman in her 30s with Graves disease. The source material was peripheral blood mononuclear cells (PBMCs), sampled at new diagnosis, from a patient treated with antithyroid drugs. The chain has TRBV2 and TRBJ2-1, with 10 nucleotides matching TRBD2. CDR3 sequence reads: CASSLNPPIAGGDNEQFF. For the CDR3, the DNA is TGTGCCAGCAGCTTGAATCCCCCTATAGCGGGAGGCGACAATGAGCAGTTCTTC.